The clone carrying this TCR beta chain was seen just once. V was pared by 5 bases and J by 6 bases, with 8 bases of the junction left unmatched. CDR3 length: 14 amino acids. Germline CDR1 is PRHDT and CDR2 is FYEKMQ (reference sequence). The data belong to a study of blood T cell repertoires in COVID-19. Study in general: PBMCs, B-cell-depleted T cells, or T cells provided the cDNA or gDNA that made up the material.

Source study methods: Cell counts per sample came from amplifying reference gene primers. Clones were read by immunoSEQ multiplex PCR, and TCRdb kept only the in-frame ones, dropping some. That table furnishes V, J and clone size, whereas the DNA furnished D and trimming. The data contain 95,000 to 120,000 clones, around 85% of them seen just once; the ten biggest clones take up around 5.5%. The sequence was obtained from an older woman with COVID-19, enrolled during active disease. The rearrangement links TRBV13 to TRBJ1-2; 8 bases agree with TRBD1. Sequenced input: peripheral blood. CDR3 DNA: TGTGCCAGCAGCCCACAGGGGGATGGAAATGGCTACACCTTC. It specifies CASSPQGDGNGYTF.